The clone carrying this T cell receptor (beta chain) was counted at least ten times. This entry belongs to a study of patients and donors after allogeneic stem cell transplantation. One entry per CDR3 protein results from TCRdb running MiXCR on the RT-PCR reads. The sample yields 400,000 to 450,000 distinct CDR3 sequences, 15% to 20% seen once. V shed 0 bases and J shed 6 bases, with 20 bases lying between them. The CDR3 extends over 18 amino acids. Germline V gives CDR1 MGHRA, CDR2 YSYEKL. The sample was blood, either unsorted or a sorted T cell fraction (not recorded which). The receptor's source is a human donor who was either an allogeneic HSCT recipient or a stem cell or donor lymphocyte infusion donor (not recorded which). It is not recorded whose cells these are; they may come from a transplant donor. The V gene is TRBV4-1, the J gene TRBJ2-2, with D possibly being TRBD2 (6 bases). The CDR3 DNA follows: TGCGCCAGCAGCCAAGATAGGGCGGGATTGGGTGGTGCCGGGGAGCTGTTTTTT. This sequence encodes CASSQDRAGLGGAGELFF.